This T cell receptor (beta chain) emerged from a study of CD8+CD57+ T cells in acquired aplastic anemia. Study context: Sorted CD4+ plus CD8+ cells gave DNA averaging roughly 3 ug.

A total of 8 residues make up the CDR3, ends included. The germline V gene has CDR1 DFQATT and CDR2 SNEGSKA (reference sequence). For this clonotype: What it binds is not known. The CDR3 end shows no conserved phenylalanine or tryptophan, and so a read error is likely. The DNA is omitted, as the CDR3 cannot be located on it reliably, and the CDR3 follows TCRdb's listing.

It was patients with CD8+CD57+ cell expansion by flow cytometry who were chosen for sequencing. Every one of the patients had aplastic anemia (severe, acquired). Genomic DNA acted as the template from which TCR beta VDJ combination and CDR3 sequence profiling were carried out. TCRdb analysed the reads with MiXCR anew, one entry per CDR3 protein. The table shows 200,000 to 250,000 distinct CDR3 sequences, with over 40% occurring only once. Regarding the study as a whole: Overlap between patients and controls comprised roughly 28 CD8+ CDR3 sequences.

The receptor was derived from a human donor with aplastic anemia. Sequenced input: sorted CD4+, CD8+, or CD8+CD57+ T cells (not recorded which) from PBMCs. This sequence joins TRBV20-1 and TRBJ1-6; the table assigns TRBD1, which was not confirmed against the DNA. This chain's CDR3 is CSARVSPA.